This TCR beta chain was observed in a study of PD-1 blockade in classical Hodgkin lymphoma. The time point here: cycle 4 day 1 (C4D1), after more than five weeks of nivolumab. Exposure to brentuximab vedotin varied, and each patient had relapsed following autologous stem cell transplantation. Trimming removed 1 base from V and 0 bases from J, with 10 bases in between. The CDR3 contains 16 residues. The V gene's germline CDR1 is LNHNV and CDR2 YYDKDF (reference sequence). Using immunoSEQ multiplex PCR, the repertoire was profiled, and TCRdb retains in-frame clones only, with some absent. The sample gives approximately 52,000 clones, about 89% of which show up once; approximately 7% is in the top ten. General study points: Underlying causes for the observed repertoire differences were not defined, possibly disease activity or prior therapy.

Regarding this clone: Its antigen is as yet unknown.

Sequencing was performed on peripheral blood mononuclear cells (PBMCs), taken before the fourth cycle of nivolumab. The sequence came from a human donor with classical Hodgkin lymphoma. This chain links TRBV15 with TRBJ2-1; D remains unclear. In DNA, the CDR3 is TGTGCCACCAGCAGAGGGACCTTCAGCTCCTACAATGAGCAGTTCTTC. The encoded protein is CATSRGTFSSYNEQFF.